Each of the 5 T cell receptor beta chains below was sequenced from the same sample in a study of blood T cell repertoires in COVID-19. Sequenced by immunoSEQ multiplex PCR; TCRdb stores in-frame clones only, minus some. The repertoire consists of roughly 100,000 clones, with 80% to 85% occurring once and the leading ten covering 37%. What was sequenced was peripheral blood. The receptors were sampled from a man of 80 years or more with acute or convalescent COVID-19.

The V and J genes are TRBV24-1 and TRBJ2-5, with a possible D match to TRBD2 (6 bases). This CDR3 is built from 15 residues. Germline lookup yields CDR1 KGHDR and CDR2 SFDVKD. Trimming shortened V by 2 bases and J by 2 bases, and 11 bases separated the two germline ends. The CDR3 DNA is TGTGCCACCAGTGATTCCGGGACTCCTCAAGAGACCCAGTACTTC. Protein sequence: CATSDSGTPQETQYF.

Comments on this clone: Within the sample, other DNA sequences also encode this same CDR3. The CDR3 bases are TGTGCCAGCTCCCCGGCAGGTACAGATACGCAGTATTTT. Translated: CASSPAGTDTQYF. The rearrangement uses TRBV18 and TRBJ2-3; no definite D call. Germline CDR1 KGHSH, CDR2 LQKENI. V shed 6 bases and J shed 3 bases, with 10 bases lying between them. CDR3 length: 13 amino acids.

The V gene is TRBV6-5, the J gene TRBJ1-4; tentatively, D is TRBD1 (6 bases). V was cut by 5 bases and J by 4 bases, with 14 bases left in between. The CDR3 is 15 amino acids. CDR1 and CDR2 from the germline V gene are MNHEY and SVGAGI. For the CDR3, the DNA is TGTGCCAGCAGTATCAAAGGACAGAATAATGAAAAACTGTTTTTT. Protein: CASSIKGQNNEKLFF.

The gene calls are TRBV7-9 and TRBJ2-5; 7 bases are shared with TRBD1. The germline gives CDR1 SEHNR, CDR2 FQNEAQ (reference sequence). The CDR3 runs 15 residues. V dropped 4 bases and J dropped 1; count of bases not matched to a gene: 6. CDR3 sequence: CASSSGDRAQETQYF. The CDR3 bases are TGTGCCAGCAGCTCTGGAGACAGGGCCCAAGAGACCCAGTACTTC.

This sequence joins TRBV5-6 and TRBJ2-7; TRBD1 might be the D (5 bases). The length of the CDR3 is 12 residues. V shed 4 bases and J shed 3 bases, with 8 bases lying between them. The germline CDR1 and CDR2 sequences are SGHDT and YYEEEE. CDR3 residues: CASSRQSYEQYF. The CDR3 DNA reads TGTGCCAGCAGCCGACAGAGCTACGAGCAGTACTTC. The whole variable domain, filled in from reference TRBV5-6 and TRBJ2-7, reads DAGVTQSPTHLIKTRGQQVTLRCSPKSGHDTVSWYQQALGQGPQFIFQYYEEEERQRGNFPDRFSGHQFPNYSSELNVNALLLGDSALYLCASSRQSYEQYFGPGTRLTVT.